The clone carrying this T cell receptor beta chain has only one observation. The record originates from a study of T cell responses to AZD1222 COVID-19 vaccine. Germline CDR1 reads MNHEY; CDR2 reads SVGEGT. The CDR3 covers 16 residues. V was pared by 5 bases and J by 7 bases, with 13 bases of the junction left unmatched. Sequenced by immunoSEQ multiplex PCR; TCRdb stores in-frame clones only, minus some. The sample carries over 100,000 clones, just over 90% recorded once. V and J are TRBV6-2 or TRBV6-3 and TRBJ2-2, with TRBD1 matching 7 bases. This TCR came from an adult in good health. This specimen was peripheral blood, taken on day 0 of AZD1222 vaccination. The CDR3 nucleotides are TGTGCCAGCAGTATCCGGGACAGCCTCCGTAGCGGGGAGCTGTTTTTT. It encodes CASSIRDSLRSGELFF.